This TCR beta chain was identified in a study of cytotoxic CD8 clonotypes in ibrutinib-treated CLL. Study context: Investigators reported 24 partial and 2 complete responses; after median roughly 70 months, about 15 patients remained remitted and some twelve progressed. Study findings and constraints: Samples were collected at differing times from sustained-remission and progressing patients. Clonality at baseline surpassed age-matched healthy donors and tracked circulating CD8+ T-cell counts.

Profiled with immunoSEQ multiplex PCR; TCRdb holds only in-frame clones, not every one. This sample has 76,000 or so clones; over 65% occur once, and the top ten carry approximately 35%. Regarding this clone: Antigen: not known.

Genomic DNA in an amount of about 2 micrograms was extracted from cryopreserved PBMCs and used for the preparation of TCR beta libraries. The CDR3 has 15 amino acids. CDR1 and CDR2 (germline): SGHDT, YYEEEE. V dropped 0 bases and J dropped 4 bases, with 13 bases sitting between them. The chain employs TRBV5-6 and TRBJ2-5; D remains unclear. The clonotype comes from a human donor with chronic lymphocytic leukemia. Sample: PBMCs, taken after 24 months of ibrutinib treatment. CDR3 bases: TGTGCCAGCAGCTTGGTCCACAGCCTGAGAGAGACCCAGTACTTC. Its translation is CASSLVHSLRETQYF.